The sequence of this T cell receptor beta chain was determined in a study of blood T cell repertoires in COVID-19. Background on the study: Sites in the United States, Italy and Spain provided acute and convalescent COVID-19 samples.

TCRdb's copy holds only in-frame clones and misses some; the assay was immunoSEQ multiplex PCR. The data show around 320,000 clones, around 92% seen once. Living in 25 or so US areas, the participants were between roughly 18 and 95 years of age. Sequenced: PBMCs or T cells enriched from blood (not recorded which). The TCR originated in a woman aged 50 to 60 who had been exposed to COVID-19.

In DNA form, the CDR3 reads TGTGCCAGCAGCAGCACTAGCGGGGGGGCCTTACCGAATGAGCAGTTCTTC. Protein product: CASSSTSGGALPNEQFF. The rearrangement joins TRBV3-1 (or the pseudogene TRBV3-2) to TRBJ2-1; 13 bases are a match to TRBD2. The CDR3 totals 17 residues. V trimming: 5 bases; J trimming: 7 bases; junction bases outside the gene matches: 11. Germline CDR1 reads LGHDT; CDR2 reads YNNKEL (reference sequence).